The 27 T cell receptor beta chains listed next were all sequenced from one sample in a study of shared clonotypes between healthy human individuals. The data were produced by immunoSEQ multiplex PCR, yet TCRdb's version contains in-frame clones alone and is incomplete. This sample yields roughly 2.2 million clones, of which roughly 90% are seen a single time; 0.37% belongs to the top ten. The specimen was naive CD4+ T cells from PBMCs. Subset described: CD45RA+ positively selected. These receptor sequences come from a man between 18 and 29 years old in good health. Some clones in this sample may be carry-over from other donors' samples.

This clone has a single count. The chain combines TRBV7-3 with TRBJ2-3; 11 bases are shared with TRBD2. The CDR3 is made up of 16 amino acids. CDR1 and CDR2 from the germline V gene are SGHTA and FQGTGA. J lost 3 bases, V lost 4 bases, and 6 bases had no gene match. Here the CDR3 DNA reads TGTGCCAGCAGCTCTTCAATAGCGGGAGGGACAGATACGCAGTATTTT. The encoded protein is CASSSSIAGGTDTQYF.

The chain employs TRBV28 and TRBJ2-7; perhaps D is TRBD1 or TRBD2 (6 bases each). The CDR3 is 15 residues long. V lost 6 bases to trimming and J lost 2 bases, with 17 bases between them. CDR1 and CDR2 (germline): MDHEN, SYDVKM. CDR3 sequence (DNA): TGTGCCAGCAGAGGGGGGCAGGGGAACCCCTACGAGCAGTACTTC. Translated: CASRGGQGNPYEQYF.

J is TRBJ2-3 and V is TRBV5-1; D call uncertain. V was pared by 0 bases and J by 4 bases, with 9 bases between. This CDR3 has 14 residues. Germline V gene sequence: CDR1 SGHRS, CDR2 YFSETQ. Here the CDR3 reads CASSLGVVPDTQYF. For the CDR3, the DNA is TGCGCCAGCAGCTTGGGGGTAGTTCCAGATACGCAGTATTTT.

The V call is TRBV19, the J call TRBJ1-3; D is perhaps TRBD1 (5 bases). V was trimmed by 6 bases and J by 0 bases, leaving 12 bases between them. CDR3 size: 15 residues. Germline V gives CDR1 LNHDA, CDR2 SQIVND (reference sequence). CDR3 coding DNA: TGTGCCAGTAGGGGGAGGGGATACTCTGGAAACACCATATATTTT. It is translated as CASRGRGYSGNTIYF.

The chain uses TRBV9 and TRBJ2-1; TRBD1 matches at 9 bases. Germline V gives CDR1 SGDLS, CDR2 YYNGEE. The CDR3 is 16 amino acids. J gave up 2 bases and V 4 bases, and 7 bases lay outside the gene matches. The CDR3 region is CASSPRGQGTYNEQFF. Written as DNA, the CDR3 is TGTGCCAGCAGCCCTAGGGGACAGGGTACCTACAATGAGCAGTTCTTC.

The CDR3 bases are TGTGCCAGTAGCCAGGGGGCTTCGCGCAATCAGCCCCAGCATTTT. Translating gives CASSQGASRNQPQHF. The chain couples TRBV19 to TRBJ1-5; 8 bases are a match to TRBD1. The CDR3 consists of 15 residues. Germline V gene lookup returns CDR1 LNHDA and CDR2 SQIVND (reference sequence). V dropped 6 bases and J dropped 2; count of bases not matched to a gene: 6.

This rearrangement joins TRBV7-3 to TRBJ2-7; 7 nucleotides agree with TRBD1. V lost 2 bases and J lost 3; bases outside the gene matches: 1. Germline values: CDR1 SGHTA, CDR2 FQGTGA. The CDR3 contains 13 residues. CDR3 sequence reads: CASSLQGVYEQYF. CDR3 in DNA: TGTGCCAGCAGCTTACAGGGGGTCTACGAGCAGTACTTC.

This clone occurred once. CDR3 DNA sequence: TGTGCCAGTAGGGTAGGCACTGAAGCTTTCTTT. This translates into CASRVGTEAFF. V gene TRBV19 combines with J gene TRBJ1-1; D gene uncertain. This CDR3 has 11 residues. V lost 6 bases and J 4 bases, leaving 6 bases between the germline ends. Germline assignment: CDR1 LNHDA and CDR2 SQIVND (reference sequence).

This chain links TRBV5-8 with TRBJ1-4; maybe TRBD1 (5 bases). The V end lost 4 bases, the J end lost 7 bases, and 20 bases lay between the germline ends. This CDR3 has 16 residues. In germline, CDR1 is SGHTS, CDR2 YDEGEE. This chain's CDR3 is CASSLWDRPRGEKLFF. For the CDR3, the DNA is TGTGCCAGCAGCCTTTGGGACCGCCCAAGGGGTGAAAAACTGTTTTTT.

The chain couples TRBV28 to TRBJ2-7; 10 bases match TRBD2. CDR1 and CDR2 (germline): MDHEN, SYDVKM. This CDR3 is 16 amino acids long. Trimming removed 3 bases from V and 0 bases from J; junction bases left unmatched: 5. As DNA, the CDR3 is TGTGCCAGCAGTTTCGCCGCTAGCGGGAGCTCCTACGAGCAGTACTTC. It encodes CASSFAASGSSYEQYF.

The chain has TRBV7-9 and TRBJ1-1, with 8 bases that match TRBD1. In germline, CDR1 is SEHNR, CDR2 FQNEAQ (reference sequence). V shed 4 bases, J shed 1 base, and the junction held 8 bases outside the gene matches. The CDR3 consists of 16 residues. In DNA form, the CDR3 reads TGTGCCAGCAGCTCTTCCGGGACAGGAAAGAACACTGAAGCTTTCTTT. Translation gives CASSSSGTGKNTEAFF.

The chain couples TRBV7-9 to TRBJ2-7; D is unclear. This CDR3 has 14 amino acids. Germline values: CDR1 SEHNR, CDR2 FQNEAQ (reference sequence). Trimming removed 1 base at V and 0 bases at J, with 7 bases between. Written as DNA, the CDR3 is TGTGCCAGCAGCTTAGATGGCTACTCCTACGAGCAGTACTTC. It yields the protein CASSLDGYSYEQYF. The complete variable domain, with remaining parts taken from reference TRBV7-9 and TRBJ2-7, reads DTGVSQNPRHKITKRGQNVTFRCDPISEHNRLYWYRQTLGQGPEFLTYFQNEAQLEKSRLLSDRFSAERPKGSFSTLEIQRTEQGDSAMYLCASSLDGYSYEQYFGPGTRLTVT.

Note on this clone: Relative to the germline gene, one junction end is altered; a read error may explain this. The rearrangement links TRBV28 to TRBJ1-2; D is ambiguous. The CDR3 consists of 13 residues. Looked up from germline, CDR1 is MDHEN and CDR2 is SYDVKM. The CDR3 sequence is CASKSLEEAAAIF. CDR3 coding DNA: TGTGCCAGCAAAAGTTTAGAGGAAGCGGCGGCGATCTTC.

A note on this clone: This sample includes further DNA sequences coding for the same CDR3. J is TRBJ1-4 and V is TRBV5-4, with 10 bases lining up with TRBD1. Losses at the gene ends were 0 bases for V and 5 bases for J; bases not matched to a gene: 1. Germline assignment: CDR1 SGHNT and CDR2 YYREEE (reference sequence). The CDR3 has 15 amino acids. Here the CDR3 reads CASSLAGQGNEKLFF. The CDR3 DNA is TGTGCCAGCAGCTTGGCGGGACAGGGGAATGAAAAACTGTTTTTT. The variable domain in full, completed from reference TRBV5-4 and TRBJ1-4, reads ETGVTQSPTHLIKTRGQQVTLRCSSQSGHNTVSWYQQALGQGPQFIFQYYREEENGRGNFPPRFSGLQFPNYSSELNVNALELDDSALYLCASSLAGQGNEKLFFGSGTQLSVL.

The gene calls are TRBV29-1 and TRBJ2-7; D is possibly TRBD1 or TRBD2 (5 bases each). This CDR3 has 14 residues. Germline CDR1 SQVTM, CDR2 ANQGSEA. V shed 5 bases and J shed 3 bases, with 17 bases lying between them. The CDR3 DNA reads as TGCAGCGTTATCCCCGCGGGCAGGGTCTACGAGCAGTACTTC. It codes for CSVIPAGRVYEQYF.

The chain carries TRBV15 and TRBJ2-3; TRBD2 is a possible D gene (6 bases). Trimming shortened V by 1 base and J by 4 bases, and 15 bases separated the two germline ends. The CDR3 is 16 residues long. Germline CDR1 reads LNHNV; CDR2 reads YYDKDF (reference sequence). The CDR3 bases are TGTGCCACCAGCAGAGGAGGGCGCGGGGTCGCAGATACGCAGTATTTT. As protein: CATSRGGRGVADTQYF.

The CDR3 nucleotides read TGTGCCAGCAGCCTCTTAGCGGGAGGAGCCTGGGAGCAGTACTTC. This translates into CASSLLAGGAWEQYF. The gene calls are TRBV5-6 and TRBJ2-7; TRBD2 matches 10 bases. In germline, CDR1 is SGHDT, CDR2 YYEEEE. V gave up 4 bases and J gave up 7 bases; unmatched junction bases: 11. The CDR3 runs 15 residues.

This chain joins TRBV29-1 and TRBJ2-3; D is unclear. This CDR3 is built from 13 residues. The V gene's germline CDR1 is SQVTM and CDR2 ANQGSEA. Trimming removed 2 bases at V and 6 bases at J, with 12 bases between. The CDR3 nucleotides are TGCAGCGTTGAATCCAGAGGCAGGGATACGCAGTATTTT. Translation: CSVESRGRDTQYF.

The chain couples TRBV12-5 to TRBJ2-5, with 8 bases lining up with TRBD1. There are 14 residues in the CDR3. The J segment lost 4 bases and the V segment lost 5 bases, leaving 6 bases of the junction unmatched. Germline CDR1 and CDR2: LGHNT and FRNRAP. The CDR3 DNA reads as TGTGCTAGTGGTGCGTCAGGGGGCGTAGAGACCCAGTACTTC. It translates to CASGASGGVETQYF.

The V and J genes are TRBV5-4 and TRBJ2-5, with TRBD1 matching over 8 bases. Germline V gene lookup returns CDR1 SGHNT and CDR2 YYREEE (reference sequence). This CDR3 contains 15 residues. Germline trimming cut 4 bases from V and 4 bases from J; bases unmatched to any gene: 9. The CDR3 DNA is TGTGCCAGCAGCGGAACCAGGGGGCTCGGAGAGACCCAGTACTTC. It codes for CASSGTRGLGETQYF.

The table lists this clone with a count of one. The rearrangement joins TRBV7-8 to TRBJ2-1; no firm D call. The CDR3 has 11 amino acids. Germline CDR1 is SGHVS and CDR2 is FQNEAQ. V lost 5 bases and J 9 bases, leaving 8 bases between the germline ends. For the CDR3, the DNA is TGTGCCAGCAGCCGACTCGGTGAGCAGTTCTTC. The encoded protein is CASSRLGEQFF.

The V and J genes are TRBV30 and TRBJ2-5, with TRBD2 matching 9 bases. The V segment lost 1 base and the J segment 4 bases; nucleotides outside the gene matches: 7. The CDR3 totals 15 residues. Germline loops: CDR1 GTSNPN, CDR2 SVGIG (reference sequence). This chain's CDR3 is CAWSAGSGRSETQYF. DNA for the CDR3: TGTGCCTGGAGTGCGGGTAGCGGGAGATCAGAGACCCAGTACTTC.

The chain uses TRBV2 and TRBJ1-3, with D uncertain. Germline V gene data show CDR1 as SNHLY and CDR2 as FYNNEI. Trimming left V 7 bases short and J 1 base short, with 17 bases between. The CDR3 length is 16 residues. This chain's CDR3 is CASTQDGLLSGNTIYF. The CDR3 DNA follows: TGTGCCAGCACTCAAGATGGACTCCTATCTGGAAACACCATATATTTT.

This chain joins TRBV30 and TRBJ2-7; tentatively, D is TRBD1 (5 bases). Trimming took 2 bases from V and 6 from J, leaving 14 bases between them. Per germline, CDR1 GTSNPN and CDR2 SVGIG (reference sequence). CDR3 length: 13 amino acids. CDR3 region: CAWSRNGASEQYF. Written as DNA, the CDR3 is TGTGCCTGGAGTAGGAATGGGGCGAGCGAGCAGTACTTC. The whole variable domain, filled in from reference TRBV30 and TRBJ2-7, reads SQTIHQWPATLVQPVGSPLSLECTVEGTSNPNLYWYRQAAGRGLQLLFYSVGIGQISSEVPQNLSASRPQDRQFILSSKKLLLSDSGFYLCAWSRNGASEQYFGPGTRLTVT.

The V gene is TRBV29-1, the J gene TRBJ1-2; D not resolved. Per the germline V gene, CDR1 is SQVTM and CDR2 is ANQGSEA. Trimming shortened V by 6 bases and J by 8 bases, and 19 bases separated the two germline ends. There are 13 residues in the CDR3. The CDR3 here is CSVAKVLVEGYTF. CDR3 bases: TGCAGCGTAGCTAAGGTCTTGGTGGAGGGCTACACCTTC. Based on the CDR3 plus reference TRBV29-1 and TRBJ1-2, the full variable domain is SAVISQKPSRDICQRGTSLTIQCQVDSQVTMMFWYRQQPGQSLTLIATANQGSEATYESGFVIDKFPISRPNLTFSTLTVSNMSPEDSSIYLCSVAKVLVEGYTFGSGTRLTVV.

The genes are TRBV4-1 and TRBJ2-7; D may match TRBD1 or TRBD2 (6 bases each). This CDR3 contains 15 residues. Germline V gene data show CDR1 as MGHRA and CDR2 as YSYEKL. With 4 bases removed from V and 4 bases from J, the gap between germline ends came to 17 bases. The chain's CDR3 is CASSPGVGGFYEQYF. The DNA of the CDR3 is TGCGCCAGCAGCCCGGGGGTGGGGGGCTTTTACGAGCAGTACTTC.

A note on this clone: The same CDR3 also results from other DNA sequences found in this sample. The chain uses TRBV9 and TRBJ1-5; weak D call: TRBD1 (6 bases). The CDR3 loop spans 13 amino acids. Deletions cut 3 bases from V and 2 bases from J, with 6 bases between. Germline V gene sequence: CDR1 SGDLS, CDR2 YYNGEE. The CDR3 region is CASSGTGNQPQHF. The CDR3 DNA follows: TGTGCCAGCAGCGGGACAGGCAATCAGCCCCAGCATTTT.